The rows below give T cell receptor beta chains drawn from one sample of a study of glioma-infiltrating T cells. TCRdb called the multiplex PCR reads again in MiXCR, with one record for every CDR3 protein. Of more than 350,000 distinct CDR3 sequences listed, 41% are singletons. The sample was glioma tissue, nonneoplastic brain tissue, or PBMCs (not recorded which). The receptors stem from a human donor with low-grade glioma or glioblastoma, undergoing nonglioma brain surgery, or in good health (not recorded which). Both conserved end residues are part of each CDR3. A D gene is named only where the DNA matches it firmly. Size is stated for part of the rows, as once, few or many counts, or as a class when the clone is expanded.

size: .
J: TRBJ1-6
D: .
V: TRBV6-2/TRBV6-3
CDR3: CASSSGPYNSPFHF
DNA: TGTGCCAGCAGTTCGGGGCCCTATAATTCACCCTTCCACTTT

size: .
J: TRBJ2-1
D: .
V: TRBV7-2
CDR3: CASGTQTVFYNEQFF
DNA: TGTGCCAGCGGAACCCAAACAGTATTCTACAATGAGCAGTTCTTC

size: .
J: TRBJ1-2
D: .
V: TRBV4-2
CDR3: CASSQGVTDYGYTF
DNA: TGTGCCAGCAGCCAAGGCGTGACGGACTATGGCTACACCTTC

size: .
J: TRBJ2-3
D: TRBD2
V: TRBV7-3
CDR3: CASSLRIAGGTDTQYF
DNA: TGTGCCAGCAGCTTAAGGATCGCGGGAGGGACAGATACGCAGTATTTT

size: .
J: TRBJ2-3
D: .
V: TRBV20-1
CDR3: CSARDGMGRNTQYF
DNA: TGCAGTGCTAGAGATGGGATGGGTCGGAATACGCAGTATTTT

size: once
J: TRBJ2-7
D: .
V: TRBV27
CDR3: CDSSFGSSYEQYF
DNA: TGTGACAGCAGTTTTGGCAGTTCCTACGAGCAGTACTTC

size: few
J: TRBJ2-1
D: .
V: TRBV27
CDR3: CASSFGIAREQFF
DNA: TGTGCCAGCAGTTTCGGGATAGCTAGAGAGCAGTTCTTC

size: few
J: TRBJ1-3
D: .
V: TRBV4-1
CDR3: CASSQGRQGANTIYF
DNA: TGCGCCAGCAGCCAAGGTCGCCAGGGCGCGAACACCATATATTTT

size: many
J: TRBJ1-5
D: .
V: TRBV29-1
CDR3: CSAQYSNQPQHF
DNA: TGCAGCGCCCAATATAGCAATCAGCCCCAGCATTTT

size: few
J: TRBJ2-5
D: .
V: TRBV6-2/TRBV6-3
CDR3: CASSYSRAQQETQYF
DNA: TGTGCCAGCAGTTACTCGAGAGCGCAGCAAGAGACCCAGTACTTC

size: .
J: TRBJ1-5
D: .
V: TRBV7-9
CDR3: CASSFGRSTPQNF
DNA: TGTGCCAGCAGCTTCGGCAGGTCAACCCCCCAGAATTTT

size: many
J: TRBJ1-6
D: .
V: TRBV6-5
CDR3: CASSYLGNNSPLHF
DNA: TGTGCCAGCAGTTACCTCGGAAATAATTCACCCCTCCACTTT

size: .
J: TRBJ1-6
D: .
V: TRBV18
CDR3: CASSPPSGSSYNSPLHF
DNA: TGTGCCAGCTCACCACCGAGCGGGAGCTCCTATAATTCACCCCTCCACTTT

size: .
J: TRBJ2-1
D: TRBD2
V: TRBV7-6
CDR3: CAGSLPGGHEQFF
DNA: TGTGCCGGCAGCTTACCGGGAGGGCATGAGCAGTTCTTC

size: .
J: TRBJ1-5
D: .
V: TRBV28
CDR3: CASGARGTRPQHF
DNA: TGTGCCAGCGGAGCCCGGGGTACAAGACCCCAGCATTTT

size: .
J: TRBJ2-1
D: .
V: TRBV2
CDR3: CASSPEGEQFF
DNA: TGTGCCAGCAGTCCAGAGGGTGAGCAGTTCTTC

size: .
J: TRBJ2-1
D: TRBD2
V: TRBV4-1
CDR3: CASSPRTRGTYNEQFF
DNA: TGTGCCAGCAGCCCTCGGACTAGAGGGACTTACAATGAGCAGTTCTTC

size: many
J: TRBJ2-3
D: .
V: TRBV6-1
CDR3: CASSFMTGVDQTDTQYF
DNA: TGTGCCAGCAGTTTCATGACGGGAGTGGATCAGACAGATACGCAGTATTTT

size: once
J: TRBJ2-3
D: .
V: TRBV2
CDR3: CASSAQGTSTDTQYF
DNA: TGTGCCAGTAGCGCGCAGGGGACCAGCACAGATACGCAGTATTTT

size: .
J: TRBJ2-5
D: TRBD2
V: TRBV7-2
CDR3: CASSLTSGSWETQYF
DNA: TGTGCCAGCAGCCTGACTAGCGGGAGTTGGGAGACCCAGTACTTC

size: few
J: TRBJ2-3
D: .
V: TRBV20-1
CDR3: CSASRQSTDTQYF
DNA: TGCAGTGCTAGCCGACAGAGCACAGATACGCAGTATTTT

size: many
J: TRBJ2-6
D: .
V: TRBV27
CDR3: CASSLAGANVLTF
DNA: TGTGCCAGCAGTTTAGCAGGGGCCAACGTCCTGACTTTC

size: .
J: TRBJ2-1
D: TRBD2
V: TRBV27
CDR3: CASSSLAASYNEQFF
DNA: TGTGCCAGCAGCTCTCTAGCGGCCTCCTACAATGAGCAGTTCTTC

size: many
J: TRBJ1-5
D: .
V: TRBV28
CDR3: CASRWTGGQPQHF
DNA: TGTGCCAGCAGGTGGACCGGAGGACAGCCCCAGCATTTT

size: few
J: TRBJ1-5
D: TRBD1
V: TRBV20-1
CDR3: CSAPDRVSNQPQHF
DNA: TGCAGTGCCCCGGACAGGGTGAGCAATCAGCCCCAGCATTTT

size: .
J: TRBJ2-5
D: TRBD2
V: TRBV15
CDR3: CAASRDAPGTSAETQYF
DNA: TGTGCCGCCAGCAGAGACGCCCCGGGGACTAGCGCGGAGACCCAGTACTTC

size: .
J: TRBJ1-2
D: TRBD1
V: TRBV4-3
CDR3: CASSQDLRGAGSYYGYTF
DNA: TGCGCCAGCAGCCAGGACCTCAGGGGGGCCGGATCCTACTATGGCTACACCTTC

size: many
J: TRBJ2-1
D: TRBD2
V: TRBV12-3/TRBV12-4
CDR3: CASSWGLAGEEQFF
DNA: TGTGCCAGCAGTTGGGGGCTAGCGGGAGAGGAGCAGTTCTTC

size: .
J: TRBJ1-5
D: .
V: TRBV3-1
CDR3: CASSLRLDQPQHF
DNA: TGTGCCAGCAGCCTACGACTGGATCAGCCCCAGCATTTT

size: few
J: TRBJ2-7
D: .
V: TRBV7-2
CDR3: CASSLDGTPTYEQYF
DNA: TGTGCCAGCAGCTTAGACGGCACACCCACCTACGAGCAGTACTTC

size: .
J: TRBJ2-6
D: .
V: TRBV20-1
CDR3: CSARADSGANVLTF
DNA: TGCAGTGCTAGGGCGGACTCTGGGGCCAACGTCCTGACTTTC

size: many
J: TRBJ2-7
D: .
V: TRBV2
CDR3: CASRGDHTYEQYF
DNA: TGTGCCAGCAGGGGGGACCATACCTACGAGCAGTACTTC

size: few
J: TRBJ2-3
D: TRBD2
V: TRBV7-9
CDR3: CASSLVTSGDTQYF
DNA: TGTGCCAGCAGCTTAGTTACTAGCGGGGATACGCAGTATTTT

size: .
J: TRBJ2-7
D: TRBD1
V: TRBV6-6
CDR3: CASSLRWPGQGAYEQYF
DNA: TGTGCCAGCAGTCTCCGGTGGCCGGGACAGGGGGCCTACGAGCAGTACTTC

size: .
J: TRBJ2-7
D: TRBD2
V: TRBV7-2
CDR3: CVSSFRLAGGDPYEQYF
DNA: TGTGTTAGCAGTTTTAGGTTAGCGGGAGGAGATCCCTACGAGCAGTACTTC

size: few
J: TRBJ2-7
D: .
V: TRBV20-1
CDR3: CSARDHPYEQYF
DNA: TGCAGTGCTAGAGACCACCCCTACGAGCAGTACTTC

size: few
J: TRBJ2-2
D: TRBD2
V: TRBV6-2/TRBV6-3
CDR3: CASSYGYLAGGRGTGELFF
DNA: TGTGCCAGCAGTTACGGGTATCTAGCGGGAGGAAGAGGCACCGGGGAGCTGTTTTTT

size: .
J: TRBJ1-5
D: .
V: TRBV15
CDR3: CATSRVGQGGSNQPQHF
DNA: TGTGCCACCAGCAGAGTGGGGCAGGGAGGTAGCAATCAGCCCCAGCATTTT

size: few
J: TRBJ1-2
D: TRBD1
V: TRBV7-2
CDR3: CASSLNRDSYGYTF
DNA: TGTGCCAGCAGCTTAAACCGGGACAGCTATGGCTACACCTTC

size: .
J: TRBJ2-1
D: TRBD2
V: TRBV29-1
CDR3: CSVRGSSGYNEQFF
DNA: TGCAGCGTTAGGGGATCTAGCGGTTACAATGAGCAGTTCTTC

size: few
J: TRBJ2-1
D: .
V: TRBV11-2
CDR3: CASSPISYNEQFF
DNA: TGTGCCAGCAGCCCCATTTCCTACAATGAGCAGTTCTTC

size: many
J: TRBJ1-1
D: .
V: TRBV20-1
CDR3: CSASSNTEAFF
DNA: TGCAGTGCTAGTTCTAACACTGAAGCTTTCTTT

size: .
J: TRBJ1-1
D: .
V: TRBV20-1
CDR3: CSATLGARNTEAFF
DNA: TGCAGTGCCACCCTGGGGGCACGGAACACTGAAGCTTTCTTT

size: .
J: TRBJ2-2
D: .
V: TRBV7-2
CDR3: CASSLSPTGELFF
DNA: TGTGCCAGCAGCTTATCGCCCACCGGGGAGCTGTTTTTT

size: many
J: TRBJ1-1
D: .
V: TRBV28
CDR3: CASWAVNTEAFF
DNA: TGTGCCAGTTGGGCGGTTAACACTGAAGCTTTCTTT

size: .
J: TRBJ2-7
D: .
V: TRBV25-1
CDR3: CGSSSQDPFGVYEQYF
DNA: TGTGGCTCCAGCAGCCAAGATCCCTTCGGGGTATACGAGCAGTACTTC

size: .
J: TRBJ1-1
D: .
V: TRBV4-2
CDR3: CASSAIGAEAFF
DNA: TGTGCCAGCAGCGCGATAGGGGCTGAAGCTTTCTTT

size: many
J: TRBJ2-7
D: TRBD1
V: TRBV20-1
CDR3: CSARGDRGNEQYF
DNA: TGCAGTGCCAGGGGGGACAGGGGTAACGAGCAGTACTTC

size: .
J: TRBJ2-2
D: TRBD2
V: TRBV6-1
CDR3: CASRAGTSWTNTGELFF
DNA: TGTGCCAGCAGGGCCGGGACTAGCTGGACGAACACCGGGGAGCTGTTTTTT